These T cell receptor beta chains were read from a single sample in a study of T cells in localized non-small cell lung cancer. Measured with immunoSEQ multiplex PCR; TCRdb has only the in-frame clones, and not every one. Of over 65,000 clones in the sample, roughly 84% were seen once. This sample comprised peripheral blood, obtained before any cancer treatment. Receptor source: a female donor at least 60 years old with stage I lung adenocarcinoma. CDR3s include the opening cysteine and the closing phenylalanine or tryptophan. Fields, in order: V gene, clone size, J gene, CDR3 protein. Some rows mark clone size as missing; the rest say once, few, many or name a class of expanded clone.

V gene: TRBV7-2
clone size: -
J gene: TRBJ2-7
CDR3 protein: CASSLEQGPSYEQYF

V gene: TRBV7-2
clone size: few
J gene: TRBJ1-2
CDR3 protein: CASSSLRGSYGYTF

V gene: TRBV4-1
clone size: -
J gene: TRBJ2-2
CDR3 protein: CASSLPVSGELFF

V gene: TRBV6-5
clone size: -
J gene: TRBJ2-5
CDR3 protein: CASSYGLAGGRKTQYF

V gene: TRBV18
clone size: -
J gene: TRBJ2-7
CDR3 protein: CASSPGPSANYEQYF

V gene: TRBV7-8
clone size: -
J gene: TRBJ2-7
CDR3 protein: CASSLRGYEQYF

V gene: TRBV19
clone size: -
J gene: TRBJ2-2
CDR3 protein: CASSIILANTGELFF

V gene: TRBV6-5
clone size: -
J gene: TRBJ2-7
CDR3 protein: CASSRLAGGSYEQYF

V gene: TRBV2
clone size: -
J gene: TRBJ2-5
CDR3 protein: CASSSSVGGTQETQYF

V gene: TRBV5-1
clone size: -
J gene: TRBJ1-2
CDR3 protein: CASSLSGIREGYTF

V gene: TRBV5-1
clone size: -
J gene: TRBJ2-5
CDR3 protein: CASSLEPSGRQETQYF

V gene: TRBV7-9
clone size: -
J gene: TRBJ2-2
CDR3 protein: CASSSRAGGPYTGELFF

V gene: TRBV7-3
clone size: -
J gene: TRBJ2-5
CDR3 protein: CASSLSPTRGETQYF

V gene: TRBV2
clone size: many
J gene: TRBJ1-5
CDR3 protein: CASSEGGQGNQPQHF

V gene: TRBV7-2
clone size: once
J gene: TRBJ2-7
CDR3 protein: CASSRGINEQYF

V gene: TRBV5-4
clone size: -
J gene: TRBJ2-5
CDR3 protein: CASSLVEGQETQYF

V gene: TRBV11-3
clone size: -
J gene: TRBJ2-1
CDR3 protein: CASSTRDRRYNEQFF

V gene: TRBV14
clone size: -
J gene: TRBJ2-6
CDR3 protein: CASSQDSGANVLTF

V gene: TRBV6-5
clone size: once
J gene: TRBJ2-7
CDR3 protein: CASMRVVAGIDEQYF

V gene: TRBV11-3
clone size: -
J gene: TRBJ1-1
CDR3 protein: CASSPRTGSNRVNTEAFF

V gene: TRBV28
clone size: -
J gene: TRBJ2-7
CDR3 protein: CASNRGLHYEQYF

V gene: TRBV5-1
clone size: -
J gene: TRBJ2-2
CDR3 protein: CASSSKVDTGELFF

V gene: TRBV4-1
clone size: few
J gene: TRBJ1-5
CDR3 protein: CASSQDGPALTPNQPQHF

V gene: TRBV7-9
clone size: -
J gene: TRBJ1-2
CDR3 protein: CASSLGGEAYGYTF

V gene: TRBV6-1
clone size: -
J gene: TRBJ2-7
CDR3 protein: CAIQAGDGAEQYF

V gene: TRBV5-1
clone size: -
J gene: TRBJ2-2
CDR3 protein: CASSPGAATGELFF

V gene: TRBV11-3
clone size: once
J gene: TRBJ1-4
CDR3 protein: CASSTGRLTNEKLFF

V gene: TRBV4-1
clone size: -
J gene: TRBJ1-1
CDR3 protein: CASSQQGSTEAFF

V gene: TRBV7-3
clone size: -
J gene: TRBJ2-5
CDR3 protein: CASSLTSEVIQYF

V gene: TRBV5-1
clone size: -
J gene: TRBJ1-6
CDR3 protein: CASSEQGASSPLHF

V gene: TRBV20-1
clone size: -
J gene: TRBJ2-1
CDR3 protein: CSATSYNEQFF

V gene: TRBV18
clone size: -
J gene: TRBJ1-2
CDR3 protein: CASSPDPANYGYTF

V gene: TRBV7-9
clone size: -
J gene: TRBJ1-2
CDR3 protein: CASSLAWDEQTNYGYTF

V gene: TRBV6-1
clone size: -
J gene: TRBJ1-6
CDR3 protein: CASRRTAGTPLHF